The entry below describes one T cell receptor (beta chain). TCRdb keeps only in-frame clones here, not all; method: immunoSEQ multiplex PCR. The data hold over 20,000 clones, with approximately 86% observed a single time. The CDR3 totals 15 residues. From germline, CDR1 is SGHNT and CDR2 YYREEE (reference sequence). V shed 7 bases, J shed 0 bases, and the junction held 7 bases outside the gene matches. This record comes from a study of blood T cell repertoires in COVID-19. What was sequenced was peripheral blood. The receptor's source is a man between 65 and 80 years old with acute or convalescent COVID-19. The V and J genes are TRBV5-4 and TRBJ2-3, with 8 positions matching TRBD2. CDR3 in amino acids: CASGGGLISTDTQYF. Here the CDR3 DNA reads TGTGCCAGCGGCGGGGGGCTAATAAGCACAGATACGCAGTATTTT.